These 11 T cell receptor beta chains were all obtained from the same sample, sequenced in a study of OX40 agonist ivuxolimab in advanced cancers. Some clones are missing from TCRdb's copy, which holds only in-frame ones; the method was immunoSEQ multiplex PCR. Of 68,000 or so clones in the sample, about 80% were seen once. The source material was CD4+ or CD8+ T cells sorted from blood, sampled in a trial of the OX40 agonist ivuxolimab. The source is an adult with an advanced solid tumor such as melanoma, head and neck, liver or kidney cancer.

This chain connects TRBV29-1 to TRBJ2-3, with TRBD2 matching over 13 bases. Losses at the gene ends were 0 bases for V and 6 bases for J; bases not matched to a gene: 6. CDR1 is SQVTM and CDR2 is ANQGSEA in the germline V gene. This CDR3 is built from 16 residues. The CDR3 loop reads CSVEERLAGGSDTQYF. The CDR3 DNA is TGCAGCGTTGAAGAGCGACTAGCGGGGGGTTCGGATACGCAGTATTTT.

V and J are TRBV6-5 and TRBJ2-3; no clear D. V was cut by 0 bases and J by 2 bases, with 12 bases left in between. The length of the CDR3 is 16 residues. The germline V gene has CDR1 MNHEY and CDR2 SVGAGI. The CDR3 protein is CASSYSNNFLTDTQYF. The CDR3 region has the DNA TGTGCCAGCAGTTACTCGAACAACTTTCTCACAGATACGCAGTATTTT.

For the CDR3, the DNA is TGTGCCAGCAGAGCAGGGGCTGGAAACACCATATATTTT. Protein product: CASRAGAGNTIYF. This sequence joins TRBV27 and TRBJ1-3, with a weak D call TRBD1 (6 bases). Trimming stripped 6 bases from V and 2 bases from J, with 8 bases between. Germline-derived CDR1 and CDR2 are MNHEY and SMNVEV (reference sequence). There are 13 residues in the CDR3.

The table lists this clone with a few counts. The rearrangement joins TRBV5-4 to TRBJ1-3; D might be TRBD1 (5 bases). The CDR3 totals 15 residues. V gave up 4 bases and J gave up 1 base, with 12 bases separating them. The germline CDR1 and CDR2 sequences are SGHNT and YYREEE (reference sequence). CDR3 nucleotides: TGTGCCAGCAGCCCTCAGGGATCGTCTGGAAACACCATATATTTT. Amino acids: CASSPQGSSGNTIYF.

The CDR3 sequence is CASFNPYGYTF. The CDR3 nucleotides are TGTGCCAGTTTTAATCCTTATGGCTACACCTTC. The rearrangement joins TRBV19 to TRBJ1-2; D is undetermined. The germline CDR1 and CDR2 sequences are LNHDA and SQIVND (reference sequence). CDR3 length: 11 residues. Between the trimmed V and J ends, which lost 8 bases and 5 bases, there was a span of 9 bases. The entire variable domain, with the rest obtained from reference TRBV19 and TRBJ1-2, is as follows: DGGITQSPKYLFRKEGQNVTLSCEQNLNHDAMYWYRQDPGQGLRLIYYSQIVNDFQKGDIAEGYSVSREKKESFPLTVTSAQKNPTAFYLCASFNPYGYTFGSGTRLTVV.

The rearrangement uses TRBV5-1 and TRBJ1-5; D ambiguous. The germline gives CDR1 SGHRS, CDR2 YFSETQ. CDR3 size: 15 residues. The V end was cut by 0 bases, the J end by 0 bases, with 7 bases between. CDR3 residues: CASSLGTDSNQPQHF. Here the CDR3 DNA reads TGCGCCAGCAGCTTGGGTACGGATAGCAATCAGCCCCAGCATTTT. Full variable domain (missing parts from reference TRBV5-1 and TRBJ1-5): KAGVTQTPRYLIKTRGQQVTLSCSPISGHRSVSWYQQTPGQGLQFLFEYFSETQRNKGNFPGRFSGRQFSNSRSEMNVSTLELGDSALYLCASSLGTDSNQPQHFGDGTRLSIL.

This clone showed up just once. This chain uses TRBV2 with TRBJ2-7; perhaps D is TRBD1 or TRBD2 (6 bases each). Germline lookup yields CDR1 SNHLY and CDR2 FYNNEI. V was pared by 2 bases and J by 6 bases, with 14 bases between. This CDR3 region has 14 residues. CDR3 protein: CASSEPGGPAEQYF. The CDR3 DNA reads as TGTGCCAGCAGTGAACCCGGGGGCCCGGCCGAGCAGTACTTC.

The rearrangement joins TRBV2 to TRBJ2-1; a possible D gene is TRBD1 (6 bases). V lost 4 bases and J 7 bases, leaving 14 bases between the germline ends. Germline CDR1 is SNHLY and CDR2 is FYNNEI. This CDR3 contains 14 residues. CDR3 bases: TGTGCCAGCAGTGTCAGGGGATTCCAGAATGAGCAGTTCTTC. This sequence encodes CASSVRGFQNEQFF.

This clone was detected once. The CDR3 is CASQRRINYGYTF. In DNA, the CDR3 is TGTGCCAGCCAGAGGAGGATAAACTATGGCTACACCTTC. The V and J genes are TRBV7-2 and TRBJ1-2; D unresolved. V lost 8 bases and J 2 bases, leaving 12 bases between the germline ends. The CDR3 spans 13 residues. Per the germline V gene, CDR1 is SGHTA and CDR2 is FQGNSA.

The chain joins TRBV5-1 to TRBJ2-5, with 8 bases that match TRBD1. Germline lookup yields CDR1 SGHRS and CDR2 YFSETQ. V shed 4 bases, J shed 5 bases, and the junction held 7 bases outside the gene matches. The CDR3 length is 14 residues. The CDR3 spells CASSETGARETQYF. CDR3 DNA: TGCGCCAGCAGCGAGACAGGGGCCCGGGAGACCCAGTACTTC. Supplemented by reference TRBV5-1 and TRBJ2-5, the full variable domain reads KAGVTQTPRYLIKTRGQQVTLSCSPISGHRSVSWYQQTPGQGLQFLFEYFSETQRNKGNFPGRFSGRQFSNSRSEMNVSTLELGDSALYLCASSETGARETQYFGPGTRLLVL.

This chain links TRBV6-6 with TRBJ1-5; tentative D call: TRBD1 (5 bases). Deletions cut 4 bases from V and 6 bases from J, with 16 bases between. Germline CDR1 is MNHNY and CDR2 is SVGAGI (reference sequence). The CDR3 consists of 15 residues. The CDR3 region is CASSSEGYGPQPQHF. The CDR3 nucleotides read TGTGCCAGCAGTTCCGAGGGGTACGGGCCTCAGCCCCAGCATTTT.